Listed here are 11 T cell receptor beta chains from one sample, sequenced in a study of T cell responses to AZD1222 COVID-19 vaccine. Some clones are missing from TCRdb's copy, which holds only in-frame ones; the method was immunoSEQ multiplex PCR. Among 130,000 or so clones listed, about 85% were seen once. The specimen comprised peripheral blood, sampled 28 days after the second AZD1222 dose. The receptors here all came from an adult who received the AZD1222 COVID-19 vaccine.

In nucleotides, the CDR3 is TGCGCCAGCAGCCAAGAGGGGACAGGGGAGAATGAAGCTTTCTTT. It specifies CASSQEGTGENEAFF. V and J are TRBV4-1 and TRBJ1-1, with TRBD1 identical over 10 bases. J was trimmed by 7 bases and V by 0 bases; bases with no gene match: 5. This CDR3 is 15 amino acids long. Per the germline V gene, CDR1 is MGHRA and CDR2 is YSYEKL.

The CDR3 nucleotides read TGTGCCAGCAGCTCAGGACAGGTACCATACATGAACACTGAAGCTTTCTTT. The encoded protein is CASSSGQVPYMNTEAFF. This chain joins TRBV7-8 and TRBJ1-1, with TRBD1 matching 7 bases. Per germline, CDR1 SGHVS and CDR2 FQNEAQ. The CDR3 has 17 residues. The V and J ends lost 4 bases and 0 bases, in that order; junction bases with no gene match: 11. Variable domain in full (rest from reference TRBV7-8 and TRBJ1-1): GAGVSQSPRYKVAKRGQDVALRCDPISGHVSLFWYQQALGQGPEFLTYFQNEAQLDKSGLPSDRFFAERPEGSVSTLKIQRTQQEDSAVYLCASSSGQVPYMNTEAFFGQGTRLTVV.

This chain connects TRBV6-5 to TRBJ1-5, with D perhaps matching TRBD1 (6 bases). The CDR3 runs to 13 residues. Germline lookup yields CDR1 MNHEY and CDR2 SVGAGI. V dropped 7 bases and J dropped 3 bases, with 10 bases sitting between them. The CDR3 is CASTDRTNQPQHF. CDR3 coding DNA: TGTGCCAGCACCGACAGGACCAATCAGCCCCAGCATTTT.

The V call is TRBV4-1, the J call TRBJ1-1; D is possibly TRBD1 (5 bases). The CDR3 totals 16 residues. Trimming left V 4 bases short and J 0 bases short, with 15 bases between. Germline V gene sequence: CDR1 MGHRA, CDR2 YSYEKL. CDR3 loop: CASSRGYRLMNTEAFF. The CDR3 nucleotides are TGCGCCAGCAGCCGCGGATACAGGCTCATGAACACTGAAGCTTTCTTT.

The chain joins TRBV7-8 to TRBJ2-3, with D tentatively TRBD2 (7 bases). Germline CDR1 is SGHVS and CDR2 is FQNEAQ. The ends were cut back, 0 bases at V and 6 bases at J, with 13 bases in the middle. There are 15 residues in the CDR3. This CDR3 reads CASSLAGGPSDTQYF. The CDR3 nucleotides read TGTGCCAGCAGCTTAGCGGGGGGGCCCAGTGATACGCAGTATTTT.

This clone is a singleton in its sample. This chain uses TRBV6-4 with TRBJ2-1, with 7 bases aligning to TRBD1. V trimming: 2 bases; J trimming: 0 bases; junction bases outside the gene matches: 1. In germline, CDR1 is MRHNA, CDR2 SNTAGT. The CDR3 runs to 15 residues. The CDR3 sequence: CASSDGQASYNEQFF. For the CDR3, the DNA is TGTGCCAGCAGTGACGGACAGGCCTCCTACAATGAGCAGTTCTTC.

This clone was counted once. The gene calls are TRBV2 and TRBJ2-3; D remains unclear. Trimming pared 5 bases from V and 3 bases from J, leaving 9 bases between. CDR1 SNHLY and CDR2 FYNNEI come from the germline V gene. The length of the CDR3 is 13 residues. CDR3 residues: CASSWLETDTQYF. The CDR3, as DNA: TGTGCCAGCAGTTGGTTAGAAACAGATACGCAGTATTTT.

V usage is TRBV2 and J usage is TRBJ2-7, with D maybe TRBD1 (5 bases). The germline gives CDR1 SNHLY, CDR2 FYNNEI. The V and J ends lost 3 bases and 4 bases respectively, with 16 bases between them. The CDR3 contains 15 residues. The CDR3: CASSEIQGPIYEQYF. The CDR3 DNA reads TGTGCCAGCAGTGAGATTCAGGGCCCAATTTACGAGCAGTACTTC.

CDR3 coding DNA: TGTGCCAGCAGTTCGGGACAGGTCCCCACTGAAGCTTTCTTT. It is translated as CASSSGQVPTEAFF. This sequence joins TRBV6-2 or TRBV6-3 and TRBJ1-1; the match to TRBD1 covers 8 bases. The CDR3 has 14 residues. Germline lookup yields CDR1 MNHEY and CDR2 SVGEGT. V was pared by 4 bases and J by 4 bases, with 5 bases of the junction left unmatched.

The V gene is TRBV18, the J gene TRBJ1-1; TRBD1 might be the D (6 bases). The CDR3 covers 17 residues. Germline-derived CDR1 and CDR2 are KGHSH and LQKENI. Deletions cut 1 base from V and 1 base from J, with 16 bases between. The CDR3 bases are TGTGCCAGCTCACCACAACAGGGAGGAGGCCCGAACACTGAAGCTTTCTTT. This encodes CASSPQQGGGPNTEAFF. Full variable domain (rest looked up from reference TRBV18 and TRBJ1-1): NAGVMQNPRHLVRRRGQEARLRCSPMKGHSHVYWYRQLPEEGLKFMVYLQKENIIDESGMPKERFSAEFPKEGPSILRIQQVVRGDSAAYFCASSPQQGGGPNTEAFFGQGTRLTVV.

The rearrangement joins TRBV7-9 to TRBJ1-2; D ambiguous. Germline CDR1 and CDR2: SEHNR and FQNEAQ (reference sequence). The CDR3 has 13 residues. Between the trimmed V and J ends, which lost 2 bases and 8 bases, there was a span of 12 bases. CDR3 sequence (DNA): TGTGCCAGCAGCTTAACGGCCCCTGTGGGCTACACCTTC. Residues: CASSLTAPVGYTF. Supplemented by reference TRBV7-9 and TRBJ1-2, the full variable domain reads DTGVSQNPRHKITKRGQNVTFRCDPISEHNRLYWYRQTLGQGPEFLTYFQNEAQLEKSRLLSDRFSAERPKGSFSTLEIQRTEQGDSAMYLCASSLTAPVGYTFGSGTRLTVV.